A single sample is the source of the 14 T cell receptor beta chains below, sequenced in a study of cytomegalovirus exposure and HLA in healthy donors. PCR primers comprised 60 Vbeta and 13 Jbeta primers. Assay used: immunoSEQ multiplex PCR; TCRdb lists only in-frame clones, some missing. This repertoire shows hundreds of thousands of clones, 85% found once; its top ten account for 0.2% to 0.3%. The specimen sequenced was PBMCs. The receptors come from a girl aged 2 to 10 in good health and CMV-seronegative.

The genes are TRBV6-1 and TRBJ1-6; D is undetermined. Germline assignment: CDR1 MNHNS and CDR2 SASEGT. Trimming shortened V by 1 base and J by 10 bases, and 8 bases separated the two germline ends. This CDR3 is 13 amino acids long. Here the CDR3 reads CASSEDLGSPLHF. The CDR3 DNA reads TGTGCCAGCAGTGAAGATCTGGGCTCACCCCTCCACTTT.

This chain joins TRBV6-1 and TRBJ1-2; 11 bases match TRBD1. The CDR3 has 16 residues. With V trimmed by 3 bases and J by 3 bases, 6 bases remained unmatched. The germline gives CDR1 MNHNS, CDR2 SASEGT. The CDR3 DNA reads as TGTGCCAGCAGTGATAATGGACAGGGGGCAGACTATGGCTACACCTTC. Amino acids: CASSDNGQGADYGYTF.

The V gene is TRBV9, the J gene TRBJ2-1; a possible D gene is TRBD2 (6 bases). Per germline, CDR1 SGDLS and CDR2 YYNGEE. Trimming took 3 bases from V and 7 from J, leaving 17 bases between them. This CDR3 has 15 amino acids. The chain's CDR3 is CASSAQTGERNEQFF. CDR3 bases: TGTGCCAGCAGCGCACAGACGGGGGAGCGGAATGAGCAGTTCTTC.

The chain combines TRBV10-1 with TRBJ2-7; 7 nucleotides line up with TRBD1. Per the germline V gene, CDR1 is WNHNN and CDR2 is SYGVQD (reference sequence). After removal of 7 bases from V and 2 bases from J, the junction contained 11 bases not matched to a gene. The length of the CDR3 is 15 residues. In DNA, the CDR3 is TGCGCCAGCACCACAGGGGCGTCCGAAACCTACGAGCAGTACTTC. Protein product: CASTTGASETYEQYF.

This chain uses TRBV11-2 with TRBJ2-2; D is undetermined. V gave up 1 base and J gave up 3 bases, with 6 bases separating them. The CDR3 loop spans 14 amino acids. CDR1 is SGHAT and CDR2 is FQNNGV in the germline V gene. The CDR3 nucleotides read TGTGCCAGCAGCTTAGTCCGGGACACCGGGGAGCTGTTTTTT. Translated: CASSLVRDTGELFF.

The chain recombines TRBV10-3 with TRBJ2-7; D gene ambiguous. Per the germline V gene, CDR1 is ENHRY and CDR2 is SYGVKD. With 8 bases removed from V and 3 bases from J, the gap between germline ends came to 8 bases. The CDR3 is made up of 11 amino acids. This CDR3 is CAIGYSYEQYF. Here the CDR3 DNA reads TGTGCCATCGGCTACAGCTACGAGCAGTACTTC.

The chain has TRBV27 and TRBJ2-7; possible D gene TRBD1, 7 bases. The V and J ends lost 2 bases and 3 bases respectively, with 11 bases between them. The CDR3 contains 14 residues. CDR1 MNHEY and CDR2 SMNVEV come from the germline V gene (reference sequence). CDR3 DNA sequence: TGTGCCAGCAGTTTAGCAGGGGGAGGCTACGAGCAGTACTTC. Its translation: CASSLAGGGYEQYF.

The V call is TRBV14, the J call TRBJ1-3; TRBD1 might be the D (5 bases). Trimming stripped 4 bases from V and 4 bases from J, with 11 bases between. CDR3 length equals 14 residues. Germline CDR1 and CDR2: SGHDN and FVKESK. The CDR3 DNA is TGTGCCAGCAGCCCTCGGCGGGGGGGAAACACCATATATTTT. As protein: CASSPRRGGNTIYF.

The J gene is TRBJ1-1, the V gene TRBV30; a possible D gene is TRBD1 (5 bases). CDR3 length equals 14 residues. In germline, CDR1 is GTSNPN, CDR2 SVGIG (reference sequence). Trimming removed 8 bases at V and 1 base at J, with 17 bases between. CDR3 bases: TGTGCCCAAAACAACCTCGGGGGGAACACTGAAGCTTTCTTT. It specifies CAQNNLGGNTEAFF.

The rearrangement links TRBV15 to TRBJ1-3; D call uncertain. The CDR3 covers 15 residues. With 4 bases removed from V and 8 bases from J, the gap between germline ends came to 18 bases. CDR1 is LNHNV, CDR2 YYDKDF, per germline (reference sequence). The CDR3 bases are TGTGCCACCAGCACCACCCTCGACCAAGGAGACACCATATATTTT. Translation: CATSTTLDQGDTIYF.

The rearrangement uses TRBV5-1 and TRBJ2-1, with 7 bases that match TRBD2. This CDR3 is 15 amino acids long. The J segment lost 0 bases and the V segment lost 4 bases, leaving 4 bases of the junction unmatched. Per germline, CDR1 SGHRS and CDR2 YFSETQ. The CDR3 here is CASSALADSYNEQFF. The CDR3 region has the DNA TGCGCCAGCAGCGCGCTAGCGGACTCCTACAATGAGCAGTTCTTC.

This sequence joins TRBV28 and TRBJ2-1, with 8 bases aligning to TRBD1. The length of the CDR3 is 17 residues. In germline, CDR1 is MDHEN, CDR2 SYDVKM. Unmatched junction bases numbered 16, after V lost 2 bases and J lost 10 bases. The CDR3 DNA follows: TGTGCCAGCAGTTTAAAACGGACAGGGCCCCACTTCGGGGAGCAGTTCTTC. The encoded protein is CASSLKRTGPHFGEQFF.

This CDR3 reads CASSEDRGLNTEAFF. The CDR3 DNA follows: TGTGCCAGCAGTGAGGACAGGGGGCTGAACACTGAAGCTTTCTTT. The chain recombines TRBV6-1 with TRBJ1-1, with 11 nucleotides matching TRBD1. J lost 0 bases, V lost 3 bases, and 0 bases had no gene match. Germline CDR1 is MNHNS and CDR2 is SASEGT. The length of the CDR3 is 15 residues.

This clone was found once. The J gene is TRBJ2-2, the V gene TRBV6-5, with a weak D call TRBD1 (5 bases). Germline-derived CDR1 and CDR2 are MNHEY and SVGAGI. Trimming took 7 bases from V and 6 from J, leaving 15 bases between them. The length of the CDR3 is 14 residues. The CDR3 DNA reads TGTGCCAGCACCTTATTCCAGGGCTCCGGGGAGCTGTTTTTT. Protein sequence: CASTLFQGSGELFF.